A selection of T cell receptor beta chains follows, all from one sample in a study of OX40 agonist ivuxolimab in advanced cancers. Here immunoSEQ multiplex PCR was the method, and the copy in TCRdb shows in-frame clones only, minus some. The sample contains roughly 49,000 clones, around 81% of which appear only once. The sample here was CD4+ or CD8+ T cells sorted from blood, taken in a trial of the OX40 agonist ivuxolimab. Receptor source: an adult with an advanced solid tumor such as melanoma, head and neck, liver or kidney cancer. Both conserved end residues are part of each CDR3. The size of a clone is reported for some rows only, either as once, few or many, or as a class for expanded clones.

>NA|TRBV5-6|TRBJ2-1
CASSLQGNSYNEQFF
>once|TRBV21-1|TRBJ2-3
CASSNKRGGGTDTQYF
>once|TRBV7-9|TRBJ1-1
CASTLDRDANTEAFF
>NA|TRBV20-1|TRBJ1-1
CSQGTEAFF
>NA|TRBV19|TRBJ2-1
CASSSGTSYLEQFF
>NA|TRBV28|TRBJ1-5
CASSLPQGIQPQHF
>NA|TRBV29-1|TRBJ2-7
CSVGGQSYEQYF
>NA|TRBV2|TRBJ2-2
CASRKRSAGVTGELFF
>NA|TRBV29-1|TRBJ2-1
CSVVSGTSGYNEQFF
>NA|TRBV2|TRBJ2-2
CASHSADDNTGELFF
>few|TRBV28|TRBJ1-1
CASRPGTGDYTEAFF
>NA|TRBV6-5|TRBJ1-1
CASRLQGLNTEAFF
>NA|TRBV29-1|TRBJ2-5
CSVDTPGEQETQYF
>NA|TRBV9|TRBJ2-2
CASSVAGTGLNTGELFF
>medium-sized|TRBV2|TRBJ1-1
CASSDRALEAFF
>NA|TRBV27|TRBJ1-5
CASSFGGFKGGNQPQHF
>few|TRBV5-5|TRBJ2-5
CASSPLIAGGQETQYF
>NA|TRBV4-3|TRBJ2-3
CASSQEEAGTRGTDTQYF
>NA|TRBV7-8|TRBJ2-1
CASSPTGTGGDEQFF
>NA|TRBV27|TRBJ2-7
CASGDRIRYEQYF
>NA|TRBV28|TRBJ2-7
CASNRGSSYEQYF
>NA|TRBV11-2|TRBJ2-1
CASSFIRGGSSYNEQFF
>NA|TRBV15|TRBJ2-7
CATSRQGTSTYEQYF
>NA|TRBV27|TRBJ2-3
CASSLLGQGADTQYF
>NA|TRBV5-4|TRBJ2-2
CASSRTGSGTGELFF
>few|TRBV11-2|TRBJ2-5
CASSLGQGSQETQYF
>few|TRBV15|TRBJ1-2
CATSLHRSEVDYGYTF
>NA|TRBV7-9|TRBJ2-1
CASSYRGREQFF
>NA|TRBV5-4|TRBJ2-7
CASSFQGSYEQYF
>few|TRBV6-5|TRBJ1-2
CASTLGGDYGYTF
>few|TRBV4-1|TRBJ1-1
CASSQDFGGENTEAFF
>NA|TRBV6-4|TRBJ2-2
CASSDPVAGGPDTGELFF
>NA|TRBV4-1|TRBJ2-2
CASSQSRGAGTGELFF
>NA|TRBV27|TRBJ1-5
CASSSGLGAAQPQHF
>NA|TRBV4-1|TRBJ1-2
CASSPGTGTNYGYTF
>few|TRBV9|TRBJ1-1
CASSLAASNTEAFF
>NA|TRBV13|TRBJ2-5
CASSPNRGGQETQYF
>NA|TRBV4-2|TRBJ2-7
CASSPGQGIGEQYF
>NA|TRBV7-6|TRBJ1-1
CASSLSGSAGPLNTEAFF
>NA|TRBV6-5|TRBJ2-7
CASSEGADQYF